This TCR beta chain was captured in a study of T cell responses to AZD1222 COVID-19 vaccine. Trimming took 5 bases from V and 4 from J; bases not matched to a gene: 7. CDR1 MNHEY and CDR2 SVGAGI come from the germline V gene. This CDR3 comprises 15 residues. Profiled with immunoSEQ multiplex PCR; TCRdb holds only in-frame clones, not every one. The sample includes about 150,000 clones, about nine tenths of them seen just once. This receptor was obtained from an adult in good health. V is TRBV6-5 and J is TRBJ1-1; 10 nucleotides align to TRBD1. Source: peripheral blood, taken on day 0 of AZD1222 vaccination. This CDR3 is CASSIRDRGSTEAFF. CDR3 in DNA: TGTGCCAGCAGTATCCGGGACAGGGGATCCACTGAAGCTTTCTTT.